The entry that follows covers one T cell receptor beta chain sequence. Its target is not known. The entry originates in a study of tumor-infiltrating lymphocytes in primary liver carcinoma. Study in general: The patients included men and women who were aged 30 to 69 years. Samples yielded about 3.5 to 7.5 million productive TCRbeta reads, similar across tissue types.

General observations from the study: The study found a significantly higher top-250-clone fraction in tumors than in blood (p = 0.039).

Trimming stripped 6 bases from V and 0 bases from J, with 8 bases between. CDR3 length equals 14 residues. The germline V gene encodes CDR1 MGHRA and CDR2 YSYEKL. With 500 ng total RNA as template and a constant-region primer, TCR beta cDNA was made. Generation of the TCR beta libraries relied on three nested multiplex PCR rounds using slightly modified ARM-PCR. Both of the initial two PCR rounds ran for roughly 11 cycles and employed TRBV1-TRBV30 forward primers alongside a C-beta reverse primer. Via MiXCR, TCRdb re-called the multiplex PCR reads, giving one row per CDR3 protein. The sample consists of 150,000 to 200,000 distinct CDR3 sequences, about 60% of them appearing once. In addition to blood RNA drawn from unsorted whole blood, germline DNA was extracted. Chronic HBV infection was present, with no prior treatment.

Material: peripheral blood. This TCR came from a man aged 40-50 years with primary liver carcinoma and hepatitis B virus infection. V and J are TRBV4-1 and TRBJ1-4; D perhaps matches TRBD1 (5 bases). The CDR3 sequence is CASSDSATNEKLFF. The CDR3 DNA is TGCGCCAGCAGTGACAGTGCAACTAATGAAAAACTGTTTTTT.